The subject of this entry is one T cell receptor beta chain. As yet, its antigen is unknown. The data originate from a study of regulatory T cells. General study findings and limits: In CD3G-deficient patients, conventional CD4+ T cells were enriched for hydrophobic CDR3 residues at positions 6 and 7. Patient repertoires had restricted TRB V-J pairs and skewed V and J usage, most in Tregs.

V shed 4 bases, J shed 1 base, and the junction held 3 bases outside the gene matches. The CDR3 spans 15 residues. CDR1 is SGHRS, CDR2 YFSETQ, per germline. Amplification used 52 TRBV primers and 13 TRBJ primers. Generated by immunoSEQ multiplex PCR, the TCRdb table keeps only in-frame clones and is missing some. The sample includes tens of thousands of clones, approximately 91% of them seen just once. The chain employs TRBV5-1 and TRBJ2-2; 8 nucleotides line up with TRBD2. The clonotype was recovered from a child between 10 and 17 years old with CD3G deficiency. Input material: conventional CD4+ T cells sorted from blood. The CDR3 loop reads CASSPRGGNTGELFF. As DNA, the CDR3 is TGCGCCAGCAGCCCCCGGGGGGGGAACACCGGGGAGCTGTTTTTT.